Below, 29 T cell receptor beta chains from the same sample are listed, as sequenced in a study of blood T cells in healthy people across ages. Through a sample-barcoded 5' primer and a J-beta primer mix, a second PCR was run for roughly 7 to 11 cycles. MiXCR, run by TCRdb on the 5' RACE reads, gives a single entry per CDR3 protein. This repertoire shows 550,000 to 750,000 distinct CDR3 sequences, roughly 21% found once; its top ten account for around 3.4%. The sequencing input was blood. The receptor source for this set is a man aged 65-85 years in good health.

The chain couples TRBV6-2 or TRBV6-3 to TRBJ1-2; D unclear. Germline lookup yields CDR1 MNHEY and CDR2 SVGEGT. This CDR3 comprises 16 residues. Trimming pared 0 bases from V and 1 base from J, leaving 12 bases between. This CDR3 reads CASSYSIGVLNYGYTF. The CDR3 nucleotides are TGTGCCAGCAGTTACTCGATTGGGGTTCTTAACTATGGCTACACCTTC.

This clonotype was detected only a few times. This rearrangement joins TRBV5-1 to TRBJ1-2; no clear D. V lost 0 bases and J 0 bases, leaving 9 bases between the germline ends. CDR1 SGHRS and CDR2 YFSETQ come from the germline V gene. This CDR3 contains 15 residues. The CDR3 DNA reads TGCGCCAGCAGCTTGGTTGCAGCGACTAACTATGGCTACACCTTC. It specifies CASSLVAATNYGYTF.

The chain combines TRBV7-2 with TRBJ2-7; D is undetermined. The CDR3 runs 13 residues. V lost 2 bases and J lost 2, with 7 bases in between. Germline loops: CDR1 SGHTA, CDR2 FQGNSA. CDR3 sequence reads: CASSLTPTYEQYF. In DNA, the CDR3 is TGTGCCAGCAGCTTAACACCAACCTACGAGCAGTACTTC.

CDR3 protein: CATGASGTYEQYF. In DNA form, the CDR3 reads TGTGCCACCGGGGCTAGCGGAACCTACGAGCAGTACTTC. The rearrangement joins TRBV12-3 or TRBV12-4 to TRBJ2-5, with 7 bases lining up with TRBD2. Judging by the DNA end, TRBJ2-7 fits better; the J call may be wrong. This CDR3 comprises 13 residues.

The chain combines TRBV18 with TRBJ1-6; no definite D call. The V and J ends lost 8 bases and 5 bases respectively, with 13 bases between them. The CDR3 has 14 residues. Germline loops: CDR1 KGHSH, CDR2 LQKENI. CDR3 in DNA: TGTGCCAGCCATGACAATTTTCATAATTCACCCCTCCACTTT. Amino acid sequence: CASHDNFHNSPLHF.

DNA for the CDR3: TGCGCCAGCAGCTCTACAGGGCTGTGGGGCGAGCAGTACTTC. This encodes CASSSTGLWGEQYF. This chain uses TRBV5-1 with TRBJ2-7, with a weak D call TRBD1 (6 bases). The CDR3 loop spans 14 amino acids. V was clipped by 3 bases and J by 6 bases, with 16 bases between them. Germline V gene sequence: CDR1 SGHRS, CDR2 YFSETQ. Based on the CDR3 plus reference TRBV5-1 and TRBJ2-7, the full variable domain is KAGVTQTPRYLIKTRGQQVTLSCSPISGHRSVSWYQQTPGQGLQFLFEYFSETQRNKGNFPGRFSGRQFSNSRSEMNVSTLELGDSALYLCASSSTGLWGEQYFGPGTRLTVT.

This clonotype has only a few counts. The genes are TRBV12-3 or TRBV12-4 and TRBJ2-7; D is unclear. Between the trimmed V and J ends, which lost 4 bases and 0 bases, there was a span of 13 bases. The CDR3 runs 15 residues. CDR3 in DNA: TGTGCCAGCAGTTCCACCGGACGCGCCTCCTACGAGCAGTACTTC. Its protein is CASSSTGRASYEQYF.

The J gene is TRBJ2-7, the V gene TRBV28; possibly TRBD2 for D (6 bases). The CDR3 has 13 amino acids. Germline V gene sequence: CDR1 MDHEN, CDR2 SYDVKM. V was cut by 2 bases and J by 3 bases, with 8 bases left in between. The CDR3 sequence: CASSLKGGYEQYF. CDR3 sequence (DNA): TGTGCCAGCAGTTTAAAGGGAGGCTACGAGCAGTACTTC.

The chain combines TRBV5-1 with TRBJ2-5, with D possibly being TRBD1 (6 bases). The CDR3 runs 15 residues. Trimming took off 0 bases at V and 4 bases at J, with 13 bases between the two ends. Germline CDR1 SGHRS, CDR2 YFSETQ. The CDR3 DNA follows: TGCGCCAGCAGCTTGGCCAGCAGGGGTCGAGAGACCCAGTACTTC. This encodes CASSLASRGRETQYF.

This clonotype has more than one count but fewer than ten. The chain combines TRBV12-3 or TRBV12-4 with TRBJ1-1; no clear D. The V gene lost 6 bases and the J gene lost 4 bases, with 12 bases spanning the gap. The CDR3 runs to 13 residues. DNA of the CDR3: TGTGCCAGCAGAGTGAGGACCGGCACTGAAGCTTTCTTT. It encodes CASRVRTGTEAFF.

This clonotype was observed a few times. The V call is TRBV11-3, the J call TRBJ2-1; 14 bases map to TRBD2. This CDR3 comprises 16 residues. V was clipped by 3 bases and J by 7 bases; unmatched bases: 5. Germline V CDR1 and CDR2: SGHNT, YENEEA. DNA for the CDR3: TGTGCCAGCAGCTTGGGACTAGCGGGAGTAAGAAATGAGCAGTTCTTC. As protein: CASSLGLAGVRNEQFF.

The gene calls are TRBV5-6 and TRBJ2-3, with 9 bases aligning to TRBD2. The germline CDR1 and CDR2 sequences are SGHDT and YYEEEE. CDR3 length: 15 amino acids. J was trimmed by 6 bases and V by 4 bases; bases with no gene match: 9. In DNA form, the CDR3 reads TGTGCCAGCAGCGTCGGACTAGCGCCGGGGGATACGCAGTATTTT. It is translated as CASSVGLAPGDTQYF.

This clonotype showed up just a few times. One junction end disagrees with the germline gene, perhaps due to a read error. The chain carries TRBV20-1 and TRBJ2-2; D not resolved. CDR3 length: 16 amino acids. Germline-derived CDR1 and CDR2 are DFQATT and SNEGSKA (reference sequence). The CDR3 sequence is CSARDPGGPKTGELFF. Written as DNA, the CDR3 is TGCAGTGCTAGAGATCCCGGCGGCCCGAAGACCGGGGAGCTGTTTTTT.

Note on this clonotype: A junction end diverges from the germline sequence, so it may reflect a read error. This rearrangement joins TRBV19 to TRBJ2-7, with 10 bases fitting TRBD1. Per the germline V gene, CDR1 is LNHDA and CDR2 is SQIVND (reference sequence). The CDR3 runs to 14 residues. The CDR3 region is CASSIGTGAYVQYF. CDR3 coding DNA: TGTGCCAGTAGTATCGGGACAGGGGCCTACGTGCAGTACTTC.

V is TRBV4-2 and J is TRBJ2-1; 9 bases agree with TRBD2. The CDR3 length is 18 residues. Germline CDR1 reads LGHNA; CDR2 reads YNFKEQ. With V trimmed by 1 base and J by 0 bases, 7 bases remained unmatched. The CDR3: CASSQVVAGATSYNEQFF. In DNA, the CDR3 is TGTGCCAGCAGCCAAGTTGTAGCGGGAGCCACCTCCTACAATGAGCAGTTCTTC.

V and J are TRBV6-1 and TRBJ1-5; D unresolved. V lost 6 bases and J lost 2, with 14 bases in between. Germline V CDR1 and CDR2: MNHNS, SASEGT. This CDR3 contains 15 residues. The CDR3 loop is CASSPAGNGNQPQHF. The DNA for the CDR3 is TGTGCCAGCAGCCCCGCTGGTAACGGCAATCAGCCCCAGCATTTT.

In its sample, this clonotype was seen a few times. The chain links TRBV28 to TRBJ2-5; D unclear. TRBJ2-7 explains the end of the DNA better; the J call may be wrong. Germline CDR1 is MDHEN and CDR2 is SYDVKM. This CDR3 region has 12 residues. Written as DNA, the CDR3 is TGTGCCAGCAGCTCCTCGATATACGAGCAGTACTTC. It codes for CASSSSIYEQYF.

This clonotype occurred a few times. The chain combines TRBV5-1 with TRBJ2-5; D is uncertain. The DNA end favors TRBJ2-7, so the J call may be wrong. Germline V gives CDR1 SGHRS, CDR2 YFSETQ. The CDR3 length is 13 residues. The CDR3 region is CASSVGPTYEQYF. CDR3 DNA: TGCGCCAGCAGCGTAGGACCGACCTACGAGCAGTACTTC.

The sample holds many counts of this clonotype. The rearrangement uses TRBV7-8 and TRBJ2-5, with 10 bases matching TRBD1. Germline lookup yields CDR1 SGHVS and CDR2 FQNEAQ. CDR3 size: 15 residues. V shed 3 bases and J 6 bases; nucleotides not matched to a gene: 7. The CDR3 protein is CASSFPGQGTQTQYF. DNA of the CDR3: TGTGCCAGCAGCTTCCCGGGACAGGGGACACAGACCCAGTACTTC. The whole variable domain, remainder taken from reference TRBV7-8 and TRBJ2-5, is GAGVSQSPRYKVAKRGQDVALRCDPISGHVSLFWYQQALGQGPEFLTYFQNEAQLDKSGLPSDRFFAERPEGSVSTLKIQRTQQEDSAVYLCASSFPGQGTQTQYFGPGTRLLVL.

The CDR3 loop reads CATSRELLGGSYNEQFF. The DNA for the CDR3 is TGTGCCACCAGCAGAGAGTTGTTGGGCGGATCCTACAATGAGCAGTTCTTC. This rearrangement joins TRBV15 to TRBJ2-1; D is unclear. The CDR3 runs to 17 residues. From germline, CDR1 is LNHNV and CDR2 YYDKDF (reference sequence). V was cut by 0 bases and J by 1 base, with 13 bases left in between.

Only a few counts were recorded for this clonotype. The rearrangement uses TRBV21-1 and TRBJ2-3; TRBD2 was called by the table and not checked on the DNA. TRBV21-1 is noted as a pseudogene. The length of the CDR3 is 17 residues. The CDR3 bases are TGTGCCAGCAGCAAAGGGTGCGGGACTTGGGGCACAGATACGCAGTATTTT. This codes for CASSKGCGTWGTDTQYF.

This rearrangement joins TRBV3-1 to TRBJ2-2; 11 nucleotides line up with TRBD2. Germline CDR1 is LGHDT and CDR2 is YNNKEL (reference sequence). The CDR3 spans 17 residues. The junction had 5 bases not matched to a gene; V was cut back by 1 base and J by 4 bases. As DNA, the CDR3 is TGTGCCAGCAGCCAAGGCTTAGCGGGAGGGCTCACCGGGGAGCTGTTTTTT. Translating it yields CASSQGLAGGLTGELFF. Filled out from reference TRBV3-1 and TRBJ2-2, the complete variable domain reads DTAVSQTPKYLVTQMGNDKSIKCEQNLGHDTMYWYKQDSKKFLKIMFSYNNKELIINETVPNRFSPKSPDKAHLNLHINSLELGDSAVYFCASSQGLAGGLTGELFFGEGSRLTVL.

The count of this clonotype is one. The chain combines TRBV24-1 with TRBJ2-1; D possibly corresponds to TRBD2 (6 bases). CDR3 size: 15 residues. With 5 bases removed from V and 0 bases from J, the gap between germline ends came to 10 bases. Germline-derived CDR1 and CDR2 are KGHDR and SFDVKD. This CDR3 reads CATSGVGSSYNEQFF. For the CDR3, the DNA is TGTGCCACCAGTGGTGTCGGGAGCTCCTACAATGAGCAGTTCTTC.

This clonotype was counted between two and nine times. The V call is TRBV24-1, the J call TRBJ2-1; perhaps TRBD2 as D (6 bases). The germline V gene encodes CDR1 KGHDR and CDR2 SFDVKD. The CDR3 totals 13 residues. V was shortened by 3 bases and J by 7 bases, with 9 bases between the two germline ends. In DNA, the CDR3 is TGTGCCACCAGTGATCCTCGGGAGAATGAGCAGTTCTTC. Translated: CATSDPRENEQFF.

V gene TRBV5-1 combines with J gene TRBJ2-2; 11 positions match TRBD2. Looked up from germline, CDR1 is SGHRS and CDR2 is YFSETQ. The CDR3 consists of 17 residues. V trimming: 4 bases; J trimming: 2 bases; junction bases outside the gene matches: 7. Here the CDR3 DNA reads TGCGCCAGCAGCACCTTAACTAGCGGGAGTAACACCGGGGAGCTGTTTTTT. It encodes CASSTLTSGSNTGELFF.

This clonotype was counted a few times. The chain has TRBV18 and TRBJ2-7; D uncertain. Trimming took 2 bases from V and 8 from J, leaving 13 bases between them. Germline lookup yields CDR1 KGHSH and CDR2 LQKENI. This CDR3 contains 13 residues. CDR3 nucleotides: TGTGCCAGCTCACCAGAGGCAGGCGCCAAGCAGTACTTC. Its translation: CASSPEAGAKQYF.

V is TRBV9 and J is TRBJ1-4; D gene uncertain. CDR3 length: 15 residues. V lost 0 bases and J 0 bases, leaving 6 bases between the germline ends. Looked up from germline, CDR1 is SGDLS and CDR2 is YYNGEE. Here the CDR3 DNA reads TGTGCCAGCAGCGTAGGGCGGGCAACTAATGAAAAACTGTTTTTT. This sequence encodes CASSVGRATNEKLFF.

Here the CDR3 reads CASSYGTRGEQFF. CDR3 DNA sequence: TGTGCCAGCAGTTATGGGACCCGGGGTGAGCAGTTCTTC. This chain joins TRBV6-5 and TRBJ2-5, with D perhaps assigned TRBD1 or TRBD2 (5 bases each). TRBJ2-1 matches the DNA end more closely, so the J call is doubtful. The CDR3 contains 13 residues. CDR1 is MNHEY and CDR2 is SVGAGI in the germline V gene.

In this sample, this clonotype turned up many times. J is TRBJ2-3 and V is TRBV29-1, with 7 bases fitting TRBD1. The junction had 6 bases not matched to a gene; V was cut back by 7 bases and J by 2 bases. The CDR3 runs to 13 residues. Germline CDR1 SQVTM, CDR2 ANQGSEA. The CDR3 DNA reads as TGCAGCGCCGAGGGACAGAACACAGATACGCAGTATTTT. This encodes CSAEGQNTDTQYF.